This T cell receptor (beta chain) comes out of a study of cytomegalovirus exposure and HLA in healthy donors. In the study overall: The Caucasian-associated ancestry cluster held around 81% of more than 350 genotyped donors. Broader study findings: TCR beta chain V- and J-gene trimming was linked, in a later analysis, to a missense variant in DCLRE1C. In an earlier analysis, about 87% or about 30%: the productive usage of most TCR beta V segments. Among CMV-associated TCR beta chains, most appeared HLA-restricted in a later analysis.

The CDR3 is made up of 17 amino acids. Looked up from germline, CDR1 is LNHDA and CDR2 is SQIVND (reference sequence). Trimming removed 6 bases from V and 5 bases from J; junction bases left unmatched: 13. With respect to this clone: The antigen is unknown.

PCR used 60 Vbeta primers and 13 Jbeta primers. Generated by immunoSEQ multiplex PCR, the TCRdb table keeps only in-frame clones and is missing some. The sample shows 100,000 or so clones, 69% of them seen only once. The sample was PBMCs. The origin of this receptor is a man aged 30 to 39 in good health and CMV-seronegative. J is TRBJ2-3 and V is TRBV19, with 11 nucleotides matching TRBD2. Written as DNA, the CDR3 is TGTGCCAGTAGCAGGGACGATAGCGGGAGGGGGAGAGATACGCAGTATTTT. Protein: CASSRDDSGRGRDTQYF.